This TCR beta chain was profiled in a study of Ad26.COV2.S vaccination and SARS-CoV-2 variants. This CDR3 is 17 amino acids long. The V and J ends lost 5 bases and 5 bases respectively, with 19 bases between them. CDR1 is LNHDA, CDR2 SQIVND, per germline (reference sequence). The treatment was: about 20 received Ad26.COV2.S at low or high dose, single or two shots; about five received placebo; per-sample allocation not given. Material that was analyzed had been drawn on day 63 after the first vaccine or placebo injection. Sequenced by immunoSEQ multiplex PCR; TCRdb stores in-frame clones only, minus some. Among roughly 270,000 clones listed, over 75% were seen once.

This sequence was found in a person between 18 and 60 years old who received the Ad26.COV2.S COVID-19 vaccine or a placebo. The specimen comprised peripheral blood, sampled in a trial of Ad26.COV2.S vaccine versus placebo. The chain has TRBV19 and TRBJ1-6, with a possible D match to TRBD1 (5 bases). DNA for the CDR3: TGTGCCAGTAGTTCCGAGACGAGTGTGGACAATAATTCACCCCTCCACTTT. Translated: CASSSETSVDNNSPLHF. The full variable domain, rest sourced from reference TRBV19 and TRBJ1-6, is DGGITQSPKYLFRKEGQNVTLSCEQNLNHDAMYWYRQDPGQGLRLIYYSQIVNDFQKGDIAEGYSVSREKKESFPLTVTSAQKNPTAFYLCASSSETSVDNNSPLHFGNGTRLTVT.